Below, 30 T cell receptor beta chains from the same sample are listed, as sequenced in a study of shared clonotypes between healthy human individuals. Terminally differentiated effector memory CD45RA+ cells were left out of the naive CD8 fraction, which was CD45RO-negative and positively selected for CCR7. Produced via immunoSEQ multiplex PCR; TCRdb's table is partial and in-frame only. The sample contains some 800,000 clones, 80% to 95% of which appear only once. The material sequenced was naive CD8+ T cells sorted from blood. The receptors here all came from a man under 40 in good health.

The chain combines TRBV1 with TRBJ2-7; the DNA was not used to check the table's D call, TRBD2. TRBV1 is shown as a pseudogene. The CDR3 spans 18 residues. The CDR3 here is CTSSQTPGLAGDRYEQYF. Here the CDR3 DNA reads TGCACCAGCAGCCAGACCCCTGGGCTAGCGGGAGATCGCTACGAGCAGTACTTC.

V and J are TRBV27 and TRBJ1-2, with 11 bases identical to TRBD1. The CDR3 sequence is 14 residues long. The germline V gene encodes CDR1 MNHEY and CDR2 SMNVEV (reference sequence). Losses at the gene ends were 8 bases for V and 3 bases for J; bases not matched to a gene: 5. CDR3 bases: TGTGCCAGCCAAGGACAGGGGGCGTACTATGGCTACACCTTC. Translation: CASQGQGAYYGYTF.

Worth noting for this clone: The sample holds other DNA sequences that translate to the same CDR3. The chain links TRBV7-9 to TRBJ2-7; 7 positions match TRBD2. J gave up 3 bases and V 5 bases, and 4 bases lay outside the gene matches. The germline CDR1 and CDR2 sequences are SEHNR and FQNEAQ (reference sequence). The CDR3 totals 13 residues. In DNA form, the CDR3 reads TGTGCCAGCAGCCCCCCGGGGGGCTACGAGCAGTACTTC. Its protein is CASSPPGGYEQYF.

This clone was detected once. J is TRBJ2-7 and V is TRBV19; D is perhaps TRBD1 (6 bases). Germline assignment: CDR1 LNHDA and CDR2 SQIVND (reference sequence). The CDR3 length is 15 residues. V shed 2 bases and J shed 3 bases, with 14 bases lying between them. Written as DNA, the CDR3 is TGTGCCAGTAGTATAACTACAGGGCCCTTCTACGAGCAGTACTTC. Protein product: CASSITTGPFYEQYF.

This rearrangement joins TRBV6-5 to TRBJ1-1, with D unclear. Trimming took 0 bases from V and 3 from J, leaving 5 bases between them. This CDR3 spans 13 amino acids. Per the germline V gene, CDR1 is MNHEY and CDR2 is SVGAGI. The CDR3 sequence: CASSYSVDTEAFF. The DNA of the CDR3 is TGTGCCAGCAGTTACTCGGTCGACACTGAAGCTTTCTTT.

The chain is built from TRBV7-3 and TRBJ2-7, with a possible D match to TRBD2 (6 bases). The ends were cut back, 5 bases at V and 12 bases at J, with 17 bases in the middle. The CDR3 spans 12 residues. CDR1 is SGHTA and CDR2 is FQGTGA in the germline V gene. The CDR3 sequence: CASSPGDRLLYF. The CDR3 coding sequence is TGTGCCAGCAGCCCGGGGGACCGCCTTCTGTACTTC.

In its sample, this clone was seen once. In DNA, the CDR3 is TGTGCCAGCAGCTCGGGACTAGCCATCAATGAGCAGTTCTTC. Translation: CASSSGLAINEQFF. V and J are TRBV11-3 and TRBJ2-1, with 9 bases lining up with TRBD2. This CDR3 is built from 14 residues. Per the germline V gene, CDR1 is SGHNT and CDR2 is YENEEA. V gave up 4 bases and J gave up 6 bases; unmatched junction bases: 4.

The chain employs TRBV9 and TRBJ2-1; D perhaps matches TRBD2 (6 bases). V was shortened by 4 bases and J by 4 bases, with 21 bases between the two germline ends. The germline V gene has CDR1 SGDLS and CDR2 YYNGEE. The CDR3 consists of 17 residues. The CDR3 region is CASSPRFASAEYNEQFF. The CDR3, as DNA: TGTGCCAGCAGCCCTCGTTTTGCTAGCGCAGAATACAATGAGCAGTTCTTC.

This chain connects TRBV27 to TRBJ2-7, with 8 positions matching TRBD1. The CDR3 runs 17 residues. The ends lost 5 bases at V and 1 base at J; junction bases unmatched: 13. The germline V gene encodes CDR1 MNHEY and CDR2 SMNVEV (reference sequence). CDR3 coding DNA: TGTGCCAGCAGTCCACTAGGCCAGGGGGCAGAGTCCTACGAGCAGTACTTC. Translating gives CASSPLGQGAESYEQYF.

This chain links TRBV2 with TRBJ2-3; no definite D call. Trimming took 8 bases from V and 0 from J, leaving 15 bases between them. The CDR3 covers 15 residues. CDR1 and CDR2 from the germline V gene are SNHLY and FYNNEI. The CDR3: CASQIIVGSTDTQYF. Written as DNA, the CDR3 is TGTGCCAGCCAGATTATAGTGGGAAGCACAGATACGCAGTATTTT.

The chain joins TRBV16 to TRBJ2-3; 7 nucleotides agree with TRBD1. The CDR3 is 17 residues long. Unmatched junction bases numbered 14, after V lost 7 bases and J lost 1 base. The germline V gene has CDR1 KGHSY and CDR2 FQNENV. The CDR3: CASTRAEQGMRTDTQYF. The CDR3 DNA follows: TGTGCCAGCACGCGGGCGGAACAGGGGATGCGCACAGATACGCAGTATTTT. Based on the CDR3 plus reference TRBV16 and TRBJ2-3, the full variable domain is GEEVAQTPKHLVRGEGQKAKLYCAPIKGHSYVFWYQQVLKNEFKFLISFQNENVFDETGMPKERFSAKCLPNSPCSLEIQATKLEDSAVYFCASTRAEQGMRTDTQYFGPGTRLTVL.

This sequence joins TRBV7-9 and TRBJ2-1, with TRBD1 as a possible D gene (6 bases). The CDR3 consists of 16 residues. Trimming took 1 base from V and 1 from J, leaving 11 bases between them. In germline, CDR1 is SEHNR, CDR2 FQNEAQ (reference sequence). CDR3 in amino acids: CASSLVDSESYNEQFF. In DNA form, the CDR3 reads TGTGCCAGCAGCTTAGTGGACAGCGAATCCTACAATGAGCAGTTCTTC.

The chain joins TRBV9 to TRBJ2-7; either TRBD1 or TRBD2 may supply D (5 bases each). V was pared by 4 bases and J by 5 bases, with 22 bases between. The germline V gene has CDR1 SGDLS and CDR2 YYNGEE. The CDR3 is made up of 16 amino acids. CDR3 coding DNA: TGTGCCAGCAGCCCTTCCGGGACGTCCGATTTCCACGAGCAGTACTTC. Encoded protein: CASSPSGTSDFHEQYF.

The rearrangement joins TRBV11-2 to TRBJ2-3; D unclear. Germline lookup yields CDR1 SGHAT and CDR2 FQNNGV. The length of the CDR3 is 13 residues. V was shortened by 2 bases and J by 6 bases, with 9 bases between the two germline ends. CDR3 residues: CASSLTRLDTQYF. For the CDR3, the DNA is TGTGCCAGCAGCTTAACAAGGCTCGATACGCAGTATTTT.

V is TRBV27 and J is TRBJ1-4; possibly TRBD1 for D (5 bases). Germline V gene data show CDR1 as MNHEY and CDR2 as SMNVEV (reference sequence). The V gene lost 7 bases and the J gene lost 3 bases, with 12 bases spanning the gap. The length of the CDR3 is 14 residues. CDR3 region: CASTGGAANEKLFF. The CDR3 region has the DNA TGTGCCAGCACCGGCGGGGCAGCTAATGAAAAACTGTTTTTT.

The rearrangement joins TRBV7-9 to TRBJ1-3; no clear D. This CDR3 is built from 14 residues. CDR1 SEHNR and CDR2 FQNEAQ come from the germline V gene (reference sequence). V gave up 5 bases and J gave up 0 bases, with 8 bases separating them. The CDR3 coding sequence is TGTGCCAGCAGCGGCCGGGGCTCTGGAAACACCATATATTTT. This encodes CASSGRGSGNTIYF.

The chain has TRBV28 and TRBJ1-1; D not certain. Germline CDR1 MDHEN, CDR2 SYDVKM. The CDR3 contains 16 residues. Trimming took off 6 bases at V and 4 bases at J, with 21 bases between the two ends. CDR3 sequence (DNA): TGTGCCAGCAGGCCCAAGATCCGGATCATGGGCACTGAAGCTTTCTTT. Translated: CASRPKIRIMGTEAFF.

The chain has TRBV5-6 and TRBJ2-7, with no clear D. CDR3 size: 14 residues. CDR1 and CDR2 (germline): SGHDT, YYEEEE. The V end lost 4 bases, the J end lost 4 bases, and 15 bases lay between the germline ends. CDR3 in DNA: TGTGCCAGCAGCCCTCTGGAGTCGCGGTACGAGCAGTACTTC. Amino acids: CASSPLESRYEQYF. The full variable domain, with the rest looked up from reference TRBV5-6 and TRBJ2-7, is DAGVTQSPTHLIKTRGQQVTLRCSPKSGHDTVSWYQQALGQGPQFIFQYYEEEERQRGNFPDRFSGHQFPNYSSELNVNALLLGDSALYLCASSPLESRYEQYFGPGTRLTVT.

Concerning this clone: Other DNA sequences within the sample encode an identical CDR3. The chain carries TRBV10-1 and TRBJ2-7, with D possibly matching TRBD2 (6 bases). Germline V lookup: CDR1 WNHNN, CDR2 SYGVQD (reference sequence). CDR3 length: 12 residues. The V end was cut by 3 bases, the J end by 4 bases, with 7 bases between. The CDR3 loop reads CASSERGYEQYF. CDR3 nucleotide sequence: TGCGCCAGCAGTGAACGGGGGTACGAGCAGTACTTC.

In DNA, the CDR3 is TGTGCCAGCAGCTTAAGAGTCGCTGACAGGGGGCAACTCAATACGCAGTATTTT. It yields the protein CASSLRVADRGQLNTQYF. The chain links TRBV7-9 to TRBJ2-3, with 10 bases matching TRBD1. V shed 2 bases, J shed 7 bases, and the junction held 15 bases outside the gene matches. The CDR3 runs to 18 residues. Germline CDR1 reads SEHNR; CDR2 reads FQNEAQ (reference sequence).

The chain has TRBV27 and TRBJ2-3; 7 bases are a match to TRBD1. The germline V gene encodes CDR1 MNHEY and CDR2 SMNVEV (reference sequence). The V gene end was trimmed by 5 bases and the J gene end by 3 bases; junction bases not matched to a gene: 8. The CDR3 spans 15 residues. The CDR3 DNA follows: TGTGCCAGCAGTCCCGGCGGCAGGGGGACAGATACGCAGTATTTT. As protein: CASSPGGRGTDTQYF.

The V and J genes are TRBV7-9 and TRBJ2-7; 10 nucleotides match TRBD2. The CDR3 is made up of 16 amino acids. Trimming took 4 bases from V and 2 from J; bases not matched to a gene: 8. Germline CDR1 reads SEHNR; CDR2 reads FQNEAQ (reference sequence). The CDR3 DNA sequence: TGTGCCAGCAGCTCACTAGCGGGACCTGGGGCCTACGAGCAGTACTTC. Translation: CASSSLAGPGAYEQYF.

As to this clone: A junction end diverges from the germline sequence, so it may reflect a read error. Other nucleotide sequences in the sample specify the same CDR3. The CDR3 DNA reads as TGTGCCAGTAGCTTAGGCGACAGCTCTGGAAACACCATATATTTT. It specifies CASSLGDSSGNTIYF. The chain employs TRBV7-9 and TRBJ1-3, with D tentatively TRBD1 (5 bases). The CDR3 sequence is 15 residues long. Germline V CDR1 and CDR2: SEHNR, FQNEAQ (reference sequence).

This clone was seen once. This chain's CDR3 is CASSQEGVTGVGTGELFF. Written as DNA, the CDR3 is TGTGCCAGCAGCCAAGAAGGAGTGACAGGGGTTGGCACCGGGGAGCTGTTTTTT. The chain uses TRBV14 and TRBJ2-2, with 8 bases that match TRBD1. The V gene's germline CDR1 is SGHDN and CDR2 FVKESK. Unmatched junction bases numbered 10, after V lost 0 bases and J lost 4 bases. CDR3 length: 18 amino acids.

This clone has just one count. This sequence joins TRBV27 and TRBJ2-1; 11 nucleotides match TRBD2. CDR3 length: 17 amino acids. The germline V gene has CDR1 MNHEY and CDR2 SMNVEV (reference sequence). J lost 3 bases, V lost 7 bases, and 11 bases had no gene match. CDR3 sequence reads: CASNGLPTSGGYNEQFF. The CDR3 DNA is TGTGCCAGCAACGGGCTCCCCACTAGCGGGGGCTACAATGAGCAGTTCTTC.

For this clone: Additional DNA sequences in this sample encode the identical CDR3. The CDR3, as DNA: TGTGCCAGCAGCTTAGTACTAGCGGGAGGGTCCGGGGAGCTGTTTTTT. It encodes CASSLVLAGGSGELFF. V usage is TRBV11-2 and J usage is TRBJ2-2, with 13 bases lining up with TRBD2. Germline V gene lookup returns CDR1 SGHAT and CDR2 FQNNGV. The V gene end was trimmed by 1 base and the J gene end by 6 bases; junction bases not matched to a gene: 2. The CDR3 covers 16 residues.

The CDR3 nucleotides read TGCGCCAGCAGCCAAGTGGGAGGACAGGGCCTCAGCTCCTACGAGCAGTACTTC. It codes for CASSQVGGQGLSSYEQYF. The rearrangement uses TRBV4-1 and TRBJ2-7; 8 bases map to TRBD1. Germline-derived CDR1 and CDR2 are MGHRA and YSYEKL. CDR3 size: 18 residues. V was pared by 1 base and J by 0 bases, with 11 bases of the junction left unmatched.

The V call is TRBV2, the J call TRBJ2-7; D is ambiguous. The CDR3 has 15 residues. Germline CDR1 SNHLY, CDR2 FYNNEI. V gave up 0 bases and J gave up 3 bases, with 12 bases separating them. CDR3 in DNA: TGTGCCAGCAGTGAAGCGCTTGGGCAGGACTACGAGCAGTACTTC. This encodes CASSEALGQDYEQYF.

The chain couples TRBV4-2 to TRBJ2-1; 12 bases line up with TRBD2. In germline, CDR1 is LGHNA, CDR2 YNFKEQ. This CDR3 has 17 residues. V lost 0 bases and J lost 7; bases outside the gene matches: 7. The CDR3 here is CASSQDPTSGRYNEQFF. Written as DNA, the CDR3 is TGTGCCAGCAGCCAAGACCCCACTAGCGGGAGGTATAATGAGCAGTTCTTC.

The chain has TRBV2 and TRBJ2-7; perhaps TRBD1 as D (6 bases). Per the germline V gene, CDR1 is SNHLY and CDR2 is FYNNEI. CDR3 length: 12 residues. CDR3 DNA: TGTGCTCACGGACAGTTCCTAAACGAGCAGTACTTC. As protein: CAHGQFLNEQYF.